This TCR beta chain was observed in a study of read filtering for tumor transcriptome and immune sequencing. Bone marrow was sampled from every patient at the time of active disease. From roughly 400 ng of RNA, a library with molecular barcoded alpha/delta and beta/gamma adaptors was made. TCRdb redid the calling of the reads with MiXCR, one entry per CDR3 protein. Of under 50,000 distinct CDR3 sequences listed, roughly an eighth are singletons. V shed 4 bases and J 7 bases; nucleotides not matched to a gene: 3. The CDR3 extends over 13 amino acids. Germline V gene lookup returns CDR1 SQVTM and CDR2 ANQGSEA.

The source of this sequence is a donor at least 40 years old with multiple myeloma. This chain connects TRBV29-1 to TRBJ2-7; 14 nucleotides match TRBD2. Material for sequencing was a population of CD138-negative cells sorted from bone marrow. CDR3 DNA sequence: TGCAGCGTTGGACTAGCGGGAGGGCAGGAGCAGTACTTC. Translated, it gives CSVGLAGGQEQYF.